This T cell receptor beta chain is from a study of blood T cell repertoires in COVID-19. On the study more broadly: In each case, the material was cDNA or gDNA derived from T cells, B-cell-depleted T cells, or PBMCs.

Authors' analysis steps: Cell counts per sample came from amplifying reference gene primers. Sequenced by immunoSEQ multiplex PCR; TCRdb stores in-frame clones only, minus some. Clone size and V and J calls were adopted from that table, with D and trimming inferred from the DNA. The table shows under 350,000 clones, with roughly 83% occurring only once. The CDR3 is made up of 16 amino acids. The receptor was derived from a man aged 60 to 75 who had recovered from COVID-19. The sample was peripheral blood. V and J are TRBV21-1 and TRBJ2-3; the table's D call of TRBD2 was not tested on the DNA. TRBV21-1 is a documented pseudogene. The CDR3: CASTLTGGSSTDTQYF. Written as DNA, the CDR3 is TGTGCCAGCACTTTAACCGGCGGTTCTAGCACAGATACGCAGTATTTT.